The next 29 T cell receptor beta chains were all read from a single sample in a study of early T cells in non-severe SARS-CoV-2 infection. TCRdb fed the 5' RACE reads into MiXCR, producing one record per CDR3 protein. The sample records over 50,000 distinct CDR3 sequences, 8.5% to 9.5% being singletons. Sequencing was performed on whole blood. These receptors all come from an adult who was a healthcare worker with PCR-confirmed SARS-CoV-2 infection or an uninfected control (not recorded which).

This clonotype came up a few times. The V call is TRBV7-2, the J call TRBJ2-5; the match to TRBD2 covers 9 bases. The V and J ends lost 5 bases and 2 bases, in that order; junction bases with no gene match: 12. The CDR3 spans 17 residues. From germline, CDR1 is SGHTA and CDR2 FQGNSA. CDR3 sequence (DNA): TGTGCCAGCAGCCCCCGTAGGATAGCGGGGGTACAAGAGACCCAGTACTTC. It yields the protein CASSPRRIAGVQETQYF.

The chain joins TRBV2 to TRBJ1-5; D is unclear. CDR1 is SNHLY and CDR2 is FYNNEI in the germline V gene. The CDR3 is 12 residues long. Trimming left V 10 bases short and J 0 bases short, with 7 bases between. The CDR3 protein is CATSNSNQPQHF. CDR3 bases: TGTGCCACTTCAAATAGCAATCAGCCCCAGCATTTT.

With respect to this clonotype: The DNA is omitted, as the CDR3 cannot be located on it reliably, and the CDR3 follows TCRdb's listing. V gene TRBV21-1 combines with J gene TRBJ2-3; the table's D call TRBD1 went unverified against the DNA. TRBV21-1 is labeled a pseudogene. The CDR3 length is 18 residues, termini included. The CDR3 here is CASKVGTGALMRKDTQYF.

The table lists this clonotype with a few counts. The chain uses TRBV28 and TRBJ2-5; D may correspond to TRBD1 or TRBD2 (5 bases each). Germline loops: CDR1 MDHEN, CDR2 SYDVKM. The germline V and J ends were trimmed by 10 bases and 4 bases, with 19 bases remaining between them. The CDR3 loop spans 14 amino acids. CDR3 residues: CATTFGANRETQYF. The DNA of the CDR3 is TGTGCCACGACCTTCGGGGCTAACCGAGAGACCCAGTACTTC. The whole variable domain, remainder taken from reference TRBV28 and TRBJ2-5, is DVKVTQSSRYLVKRTGEKVFLECVQDMDHENMFWYRQDPGLGLRLIYFSYDVKMKEKGDIPEGYSVSREKKERFSLILESASTNQTSMYLCATTFGANRETQYFGPGTRLLVL.

The genes are TRBV7-2 and TRBJ2-1; D perhaps matches TRBD2 (5 bases). The length of the CDR3 is 14 residues. Trimming pared 3 bases from V and 7 bases from J, leaving 13 bases between. Germline CDR1 reads SGHTA; CDR2 reads FQGNSA. CDR3 nucleotides: TGTGCCAGCAGCTTGGTCGGGGATAGAAATGAGCAGTTCTTC. Amino acid sequence: CASSLVGDRNEQFF.

This clonotype appeared a few times. The chain joins TRBV11-2 to TRBJ2-5, with unresolved D. The CDR3 sequence is 12 residues long. Deletions cut 4 bases from V and 5 bases from J, with 8 bases between. Germline V gene lookup returns CDR1 SGHAT and CDR2 FQNNGV. CDR3 loop: CASSSEMETQYF. Written as DNA, the CDR3 is TGTGCCAGCAGCTCAGAGATGGAGACCCAGTACTTC.

This clonotype was seen repeatedly, ten times or more. The chain links TRBV12-5 to TRBJ2-1, with no clear D. The CDR3 length is 11 residues. Germline V gene data show CDR1 as LGHNT and CDR2 as FRNRAP. V lost 5 bases, J lost 6 bases, and 5 bases lay in between. The CDR3 nucleotides read TGTGCTAGTGGTGTCGTCAATGAGCAGTTCTTC. It codes for CASGVVNEQFF.

As to this clonotype: At one end the junction does not follow the germline gene, possibly because of a read error. The chain couples TRBV5-1 to TRBJ1-1, with D unclear. The CDR3 runs 15 residues. The V gene's germline CDR1 is SGHRS and CDR2 YFSETQ. CDR3 loop: CASRVVGSLNTEAFF. The CDR3 region has the DNA TGCGCCAGCAGAGTCGTGGGCAGCCTTAACACTGAAGCTTTTTTT.

Only a few counts were recorded for this clonotype. V and J are TRBV6-6 and TRBJ1-1; 9 bases fit TRBD1. Germline loops: CDR1 MNHNY, CDR2 SVGAGI (reference sequence). V gave up 6 bases and J gave up 5 bases; unmatched junction bases: 10. The CDR3 runs to 15 residues. As DNA, the CDR3 is TGTGCCAGCAGCCAGCGACCAGACAGGGGGACTGAAGCTTTCTTT. The encoded protein is CASSQRPDRGTEAFF.

In its sample, this clonotype was seen many times. The gene calls are TRBV10-2 and TRBJ1-5; TRBD1 might be the D (5 bases). The CDR3 extends over 17 amino acids. Germline lookup yields CDR1 WSHSY and CDR2 SAAADI. V lost 2 bases to trimming and J lost 6 bases, with 20 bases between them. CDR3 DNA: TGCGCCAGCAGTGAGAGTCTCGAGCAAGGGGCGATTCAGCCCCAGCATTTT. Amino acids: CASSESLEQGAIQPQHF.

The sample holds a few counts of this clonotype. The rearrangement joins TRBV12-3 or TRBV12-4 to TRBJ1-2, with a tentative D call TRBD1 (5 bases). Between the trimmed V and J ends, which lost 6 bases and 5 bases, there was a span of 16 bases. The CDR3 consists of 14 residues. Here the CDR3 DNA reads TGTGCCAGCAGCTCACTCGGGACGCTTTATGGCTACACCTTC. Residues: CASSSLGTLYGYTF.

This clonotype was counted ten times or more. The chain carries TRBV4-1 and TRBJ1-2; no firm D call. Deletions cut 0 bases from V and 8 bases from J, with 31 bases between. Germline CDR1 MGHRA, CDR2 YSYEKL. This CDR3 has 20 amino acids. The CDR3 spells CASSQDRALTRKQLMRGYTF. The DNA for the CDR3 is TGCGCCAGCAGCCAAGATAGAGCCCTGACTCGAAAACAGTTAATGAGGGGCTACACCTTC.

The J gene is TRBJ1-5, the V gene TRBV12-3 or TRBV12-4, with 7 nucleotides matching TRBD1. V dropped 5 bases and J dropped 4; count of bases not matched to a gene: 2. The CDR3 length is 13 residues. This CDR3 reads CASSGQANQPQHF. The CDR3, as DNA: TGTGCCAGCAGTGGACAGGCAAATCAGCCCCAGCATTTT.

The chain employs TRBV4-2 and TRBJ2-1; D remains ambiguous. Trimming shortened V by 1 base and J by 7 bases, and 5 bases separated the two germline ends. Looked up from germline, CDR1 is LGHNA and CDR2 is YNFKEQ. The length of the CDR3 is 12 residues. In DNA, the CDR3 is TGTGCCAGCAGCCAAGTCGGAAATGAGCAGTTCTTC. Translated, it gives CASSQVGNEQFF.

The table lists this clonotype with a few counts. The chain links TRBV6-6 to TRBJ2-4, with D maybe TRBD2 (6 bases). Germline values: CDR1 MNHNY, CDR2 SVGAGI (reference sequence). The CDR3 covers 13 residues. V was cut by 6 bases and J by 8 bases, with 14 bases left in between. Here the CDR3 DNA reads TGTGCCAGCAGCTCCGGCGGGACGGACATTCAGTACTTC. Protein sequence: CASSSGGTDIQYF.

This clonotype was seen more than once but under ten times. The chain uses TRBV10-1 and TRBJ2-3; TRBD1 might be the D (6 bases). The CDR3 runs to 16 residues. The V end lost 2 bases, the J end lost 0 bases, and 12 bases lay between the germline ends. CDR1 and CDR2 from the germline V gene are WNHNN and SYGVQD (reference sequence). This chain's CDR3 is CASSEEGTYSTDTQYF. CDR3 nucleotides: TGCGCCAGCAGTGAGGAGGGGACATACAGCACAGATACGCAGTATTTT.

V gene TRBV11-2 combines with J gene TRBJ2-2; D not certain. Trimming removed 0 bases at V and 3 bases at J, with 2 bases between. The CDR3 sequence is 13 residues long. CDR1 is SGHAT and CDR2 is FQNNGV in the germline V gene. The CDR3 sequence: CASSLEYTGELFF. The CDR3 DNA is TGTGCCAGCAGCTTAGAGTACACCGGGGAGCTGTTTTTT.

The sample holds many counts of this clonotype. CDR3 bases: TGTGCCAGCAGATCCCGCGTCGAGACAGGGAACACTGAAGCTTTCTTT. It specifies CASRSRVETGNTEAFF. The chain couples TRBV6-6 to TRBJ1-1, with D possibly matching TRBD1 (6 bases). Germline V CDR1 and CDR2: MNHNY, SVGAGI (reference sequence). The V and J ends lost 6 bases and 1 base respectively, with 18 bases between them. This CDR3 contains 16 residues.

This clonotype appeared a few times. This chain connects TRBV14 to TRBJ2-2, with D perhaps matching TRBD2 (5 bases). Per germline, CDR1 SGHDN and CDR2 FVKESK. This CDR3 is 14 amino acids long. V was trimmed by 2 bases and J by 6 bases, leaving 10 bases between them. The CDR3 loop is CASSQWFSAGELFF. As DNA, the CDR3 is TGTGCCAGCAGCCAATGGTTTAGCGCCGGGGAGCTGTTTTTT. Together with reference TRBV14 and TRBJ2-2, the CDR3 gives the full variable domain: EAGVTQFPSHSVIEKGQTVTLRCDPISGHDNLYWYRRVMGKEIKFLLHFVKESKQDESGMPNNRFLAERTGGTYSTLKVQPAELEDSGVYFCASSQWFSAGELFFGEGSRLTVL.

This clonotype has a count of ten or more. The CDR3 protein is CASSHTGGPDTQYF. The CDR3, as DNA: TGTGCCAGCAGCCATACAGGGGGCCCAGATACGCAGTATTTT. V usage is TRBV3-1 and J usage is TRBJ2-3, with 9 bases aligning to TRBD1. V shed 3 bases, J shed 4 bases, and the junction held 2 bases outside the gene matches. Germline CDR1 and CDR2: LGHDT and YNNKEL (reference sequence). The CDR3 is 14 residues long.

This clonotype was observed at least ten times. The chain carries TRBV11-1 and TRBJ1-6, with unresolved D. The germline V and J ends were trimmed by 1 base and 6 bases, with 7 bases remaining between them. This CDR3 comprises 14 residues. Looked up from germline, CDR1 is SGHAT and CDR2 is FQDESV (reference sequence). CDR3 nucleotide sequence: TGTGCCAGCAGCTTAGTGGATATTAATTCACCCCTCCACTTT. It specifies CASSLVDINSPLHF.

The chain combines TRBV24-1 with TRBJ1-6; D unresolved. The V end was cut by 2 bases, the J end by 6 bases, with 10 bases between. Germline V gives CDR1 KGHDR, CDR2 SFDVKD. The CDR3 extends over 15 amino acids. CDR3 sequence: CATSDSRMFNSPLHF. In nucleotides, the CDR3 is TGTGCCACCAGTGATTCGCGAATGTTTAATTCACCCCTCCACTTT.

This clonotype was recorded a few times. The chain employs TRBV10-1 and TRBJ2-3, with D possibly called TRBD1 or TRBD2 (5 bases each). The CDR3 extends over 18 amino acids. Looked up from germline, CDR1 is WNHNN and CDR2 is SYGVQD (reference sequence). The V end lost 8 bases, the J end lost 2 bases, and 26 bases lay between the germline ends. CDR3 region: CASSPGPTVRGPTDTQYF. CDR3 nucleotide sequence: TGCGCCAGCTCTCCGGGACCGACAGTGAGGGGCCCCACAGATACGCAGTATTTT.

This clonotype has a count of ten or more. The V gene is TRBV7-8, the J gene TRBJ2-7; D perhaps matches TRBD2 (6 bases). V lost 5 bases and J lost 6, with 17 bases in between. The V gene's germline CDR1 is SGHVS and CDR2 FQNEAQ. The CDR3 loop spans 14 amino acids. The CDR3 DNA sequence: TGTGCCAGCAGCGTCGGACGGGAGAGGTCCGAGCAGTACGTC. It specifies CASSVGRERSEQYV.

The J gene is TRBJ2-2, the V gene TRBV6-1, with 8 bases matching TRBD1. CDR1 and CDR2 from the germline V gene are MNHNS and SASEGT. The CDR3 runs 15 residues. The J segment lost 4 bases and the V segment lost 7 bases, leaving 8 bases of the junction unmatched. CDR3 residues: CASTLGTGVTGELFF. CDR3 in DNA: TGTGCCAGCACCCTCGGGACAGGAGTCACCGGGGAGCTGTTTTTT.

This clonotype was seen more than once but under ten times. The chain links TRBV14 to TRBJ2-2; the D gene is possibly TRBD1 (5 bases). The CDR3 contains 17 residues. Trimming took 1 base from V and 3 from J, leaving 15 bases between them. CDR1 SGHDN and CDR2 FVKESK come from the germline V gene. The DNA of the CDR3 is TGTGCCAGCAGCCAAGTCCGCTGGGTAGGGGACACCGGGGAGCTGTTTTTT. Protein: CASSQVRWVGDTGELFF.

This chain links TRBV7-8 with TRBJ1-5; D remains ambiguous. The CDR3 loop spans 15 amino acids. Trimming shortened V by 5 bases and J by 4 bases, and 15 bases separated the two germline ends. In germline, CDR1 is SGHVS, CDR2 FQNEAQ. Here the CDR3 reads CASSPREELNQPQHF. The DNA of the CDR3 is TGTGCCAGCAGCCCCCGGGAGGAGTTAAATCAGCCCCAGCATTTT.

As for this clonotype: Here the CDR3 omits its conserved ending phenylalanine or tryptophan, so a read error is the likely source. V gene TRBV20-1 combines with J gene TRBJ1-2, with D possibly TRBD1 on 5 matching bases. This CDR3 spans 14 amino acids. CDR1 DFQATT and CDR2 SNEGSKA come from the germline V gene (reference sequence). V dropped 6 bases and J dropped 0 bases, with 14 bases sitting between them. DNA of the CDR3: TGCAGTGCCCGAGTATGGGGCGCTAACTATGGCTACACCTCC. Translating it yields CSARVWGANYGYTS.

This clonotype was seen more than once but under ten times. The J gene is TRBJ2-3, the V gene TRBV4-1; D remains ambiguous. The CDR3 contains 13 residues. Trimming left V 1 base short and J 6 bases short, with 8 bases between. In germline, CDR1 is MGHRA, CDR2 YSYEKL. The CDR3 bases are TGCGCCAGCAGCCAAGGCCCCCTGGATACGCAGTATTTT. Its protein product is CASSQGPLDTQYF.